This TCR beta chain originates from a study of regulatory T cells in long-lasting Graves disease. Notes on the study in general: Persistent disease exhibited a predilection for TRBV28, TRBJ1-2 and TRBJ2-5.

Specified time point: newly diagnosed GD, antithyroid drugs for less than 3 months. RNA isolated from PBMCs was used to make the TCR library. Diagnosing Graves' disease relied on the American Thyroid Association guidelines. With respect to this clonotype: Antigen specificity is unknown.

The CDR3 contains 15 residues. CDR1 is SGHKS and CDR2 is YYEKEE in the germline V gene (reference sequence). Trimming stripped 4 bases from V and 4 bases from J, with 15 bases between. Combining iRepertoire HTBI primers with Arm-PCR of CDR3 regions, the authors built TCR beta libraries. TCRdb called the multiplex PCR reads again in MiXCR, with one record for every CDR3 protein. The sample holds fewer than 550,000 distinct CDR3 sequences, roughly 15% seen once. These data also featured in a second study, about T cells in Graves' hyperthyroidism and ophthalmopathy. That report adds: HTBI primers were the set used in a first-round RT-PCR of the TCR CDR3. Most clonotypes expanded in the thyroid (above 0.001) were also present in blood.

The material sequenced was peripheral blood mononuclear cells (PBMCs), taken at new diagnosis, from a patient treated with antithyroid drugs. The clonotype comes from a woman in her late teens or twenties with Graves disease. J is TRBJ1-5 and V is TRBV5-5; D might be TRBD1 (6 bases). The DNA for the CDR3 is TGTGCCAGCAGCCTCCGGACAGCCCCGAATCAGCCCCAGCATTTT. Translated: CASSLRTAPNQPQHF.